Shown below are 25 T cell receptor beta chains from a single sample sequenced in a study of molecular identifiers for immune sequencing clone quantification. Using its own MiXCR run on the PCR reads, TCRdb lists one record per CDR3 protein. The repertoire includes more than 10,000 distinct CDR3 sequences, approximately 15% of them detected once, and around 1.5% sits in the top ten. The sequencing input was naive CD8+ T cells from blood, with Jurkat cell RNA spiked in. Subset: FACS-sorted CD8+CD4-CCR7+CD45RA+ naive T cells. The receptors were gathered from a human donor in good health. Some libraries in this study had Jurkat cell RNA spiked in.

This clonotype was seen just once. Because it lacks the conserved phenylalanine or tryptophan at the end, this CDR3 is likely a read error. The chain uses TRBV28 and TRBJ2-7; 7 bases are shared with TRBD2. Germline lookup yields CDR1 MDHEN and CDR2 SYDVKM. The CDR3 covers 17 residues. The CDR3 region has the DNA TGTGCCAGCGGTTTGGGGAATCTAGCGGTGGGGGGGTACGAGCAGTACTCC. Protein sequence: CASGLGNLAVGGYEQYS.

For this clonotype: A much larger clone sits a single nucleotide away, making a read error possible. This chain links TRBV13 with TRBJ2-3, with 12 bases identical to TRBD2. This CDR3 is 18 amino acids long. CDR1 and CDR2 (germline): PRHDT, FYEKMQ (reference sequence). CDR3 nucleotides: TGTGCCAGCAGCACGACTAGCGGGAGTGGTAGTTGGGCAGATACGCGGTATTTT. This sequence encodes CASSTTSGSGSWADTRYF.

This clonotype has a count of ten or more. This sequence joins TRBV4-2 and TRBJ2-1; D gene uncertain. Between the trimmed V and J ends, which lost 5 bases and 5 bases, there was a span of 7 bases. Germline-derived CDR1 and CDR2 are LGHNA and YNFKEQ. The CDR3 consists of 12 residues. The DNA of the CDR3 is TGTGCCAGCAGCTCGAGAGACAATGAGCAGTTCTTC. This codes for CASSSRDNEQFF.

Notes on this clonotype: This may stem from a read error, because a much larger clone lies one nucleotide away. This sequence joins TRBV7-9 and TRBJ2-2; D might be TRBD2 (6 bases). Germline values: CDR1 SEHNR, CDR2 FQNEAQ (reference sequence). The CDR3 extends over 10 amino acids. CDR3 sequence reads: CASETGGLFF. CDR3 nucleotide sequence: TGTGCCAGCGAAACCGGGGGGCTGTTTTTT.

This clonotype qualifies as medium-sized. The chain employs TRBV4-2 and TRBJ2-7; D gene unclear. The V end was cut by 0 bases, the J end by 5 bases, with 11 bases between. The length of the CDR3 is 14 residues. In germline, CDR1 is LGHNA, CDR2 YNFKEQ. The CDR3 reads CASSQEESRDEQYF. CDR3 nucleotide sequence: TGTGCCAGCAGCCAAGAAGAGAGTAGGGACGAGCAGTACTTC.

This clonotype came up a few times. The CDR3 sequence is CASSLASGKPYEQYF. CDR3 coding DNA: TGTGCCAGCAGTCTAGCTAGCGGGAAACCCTACGAGCAGTACTTC. This chain uses TRBV6-6 with TRBJ2-7; 9 nucleotides match TRBD2. The CDR3 has 15 residues. Per the germline V gene, CDR1 is MNHNY and CDR2 is SVGAGI (reference sequence). J gave up 2 bases and V 5 bases, and 7 bases lay outside the gene matches.

This clonotype is medium-sized in the sample. CDR3: CASSARDSGDQPQHF. The CDR3 nucleotides read TGCGCCAGCAGCGCCAGGGACTCGGGGGATCAGCCCCAGCATTTT. The V call is TRBV4-1, the J call TRBJ1-5; D perhaps matches TRBD1 (5 bases). CDR3 length equals 15 residues. The V gene lost 5 bases and the J gene lost 5 bases, with 16 bases spanning the gap. Germline V CDR1 and CDR2: MGHRA, YSYEKL.

This clonotype was picked up a small number of times. The chain links TRBV7-9 to TRBJ1-2; D is unclear. The CDR3 consists of 14 residues. The V end lost 4 bases, the J end lost 2 bases, and 11 bases lay between the germline ends. Germline V gene sequence: CDR1 SEHNR, CDR2 FQNEAQ (reference sequence). DNA of the CDR3: TGTGCCAGCAGCTCAGGACTCACAAACTATGGCTACACCTTC. Translating it yields CASSSGLTNYGYTF.

This clonotype came up once. It may be a read error: a sequence one base away is much more abundant. V is TRBV12-3 or TRBV12-4 and J is TRBJ2-4; D ambiguous. V shed 5 bases and J shed 9 bases, with 11 bases lying between them. This CDR3 is 12 amino acids long. CDR3 sequence (DNA): TGTGCCAGCAGTCCAGGTTTGAGCATTCAGTACTTC. Translating gives CASSPGLSIQYF.

Of note for this clonotype: A much larger clone lies one base from this, so it may be a read error. The chain carries TRBV24-1 and TRBJ2-1, with D perhaps TRBD2 (6 bases). The CDR3 loop spans 12 amino acids. Germline assignment: CDR1 KGHDR and CDR2 SFDVKD. CDR3 nucleotides: TGTGCCACTCGGGACTCCTACAATGAGCAGCTCTTC. This translates into CATRDSYNEQLF.

There are many counts of this clonotype. The chain links TRBV24-1 to TRBJ2-3; TRBD2 agrees at 9 bases. CDR3 length: 15 amino acids. The ends lost 1 base at V and 6 bases at J; junction bases unmatched: 4. CDR1 is KGHDR, CDR2 SFDVKD, per germline. CDR3 sequence (DNA): TGTGCCACCAGTGATTTAGGTAGCGGGAGTGATACGCAGTATTTT. Translating it yields CATSDLGSGSDTQYF.

V is TRBV12-3 or TRBV12-4 and J is TRBJ2-1; TRBD2 matches 8 bases. CDR3 length: 15 amino acids. V lost 4 bases to trimming and J lost 5 bases; unmatched junction nucleotides: 7. CDR3 sequence reads: CASSSTGTRDNEQFF. The CDR3 DNA reads TGTGCCAGCAGTTCAACCGGGACTAGGGACAATGAGCAGTTCTTC.

This clonotype showed up just once. A single base separates this from a much larger clone, so it may be a read error. V usage is TRBV3-1 and J usage is TRBJ2-1; D gene unclear. The germline V gene encodes CDR1 LGHDT and CDR2 YNNKEL (reference sequence). The CDR3 has 13 amino acids. The CDR3 nucleotides read TGTGCCAGCAGCCACCTCCCGAACAATGGGCAGTTCTTC. Protein sequence: CASSHLPNNGQFF.

This clonotype is labeled as medium-sized. The chain joins TRBV12-3 or TRBV12-4 to TRBJ2-1; D possibly corresponds to TRBD1 (6 bases). V dropped 5 bases and J dropped 10 bases, with 21 bases sitting between them. This CDR3 comprises 15 residues. The CDR3 loop is CASSPPGGGIMEQFF. The CDR3 region has the DNA TGTGCCAGCAGTCCCCCTGGGGGCGGCATCATGGAGCAGTTCTTC.

The chain has TRBV11-2 and TRBJ2-7; D uncertain. V was clipped by 6 bases and J by 0 bases, with 12 bases between them. The CDR3 has 14 amino acids. Germline V gene data show CDR1 as SGHAT and CDR2 as FQNNGV. The DNA of the CDR3 is TGTGCCAGCAGTTTCGACAAAAACTCCTACGAGCAGTACTTC. This translates into CASSFDKNSYEQYF.

As to this clonotype: A read error may explain this, as a much larger clone is one base away. The chain uses TRBV5-1 and TRBJ1-2; D is perhaps TRBD1 (6 bases). The CDR3 is 13 amino acids. Germline values: CDR1 SGHRS, CDR2 YFSETQ. CDR3 sequence (DNA): TGCGCCAGCGGCTTGGTGGACAGTGATGGCTACACCTTC. It codes for CASGLVDSDGYTF.

With respect to this clonotype: A much larger clone sits a single nucleotide away, making a read error possible. The conserved phenylalanine or tryptophan is not found at the CDR3 terminus, so this likely reflects a read error. The chain uses TRBV7-9 and TRBJ2-7, with TRBD1 matching over 9 bases. This CDR3 region has 15 residues. CDR1 is SEHNR and CDR2 is FQNEAQ in the germline V gene (reference sequence). Trimming at V came to 5 bases and at J to 6 bases, leaving 11 bases not matched to a gene. The CDR3 bases are TGTGCCAGCAGCCCTCGGGACAGGGTCGATAGCGAGCAGTACTCC. Its translation is CASSPRDRVDSEQYS.

This clonotype was picked up many times. The chain joins TRBV5-6 to TRBJ1-2; D uncertain. The CDR3 contains 15 residues. Germline V CDR1 and CDR2: SGHDT, YYEEEE. Trimming took 0 bases from V and 8 from J, leaving 17 bases between them. In DNA form, the CDR3 reads TGTGCCAGCAGCTTGGCCGAGACGTGGGCGGGAGGCTACACCTTC. Its protein product is CASSLAETWAGGYTF.

Turning to this clonotype: Sequence at one end of the junction differs from germline and may be a read error. V gene TRBV3-1 combines with J gene TRBJ2-5, with a possible D match to TRBD2 (5 bases). This CDR3 is 14 amino acids long. Germline values: CDR1 LGHDT, CDR2 YNNKEL (reference sequence). The CDR3 sequence is CASRLVGAGETQHF. The CDR3 region has the DNA TGTGCCAGCAGATTAGTGGGAGCCGGGGAGACCCAGCACTTC.

Concerning this clonotype: A much larger clone differs by one base, so this may be a read error. The chain carries TRBV10-3 and TRBJ2-7; TRBD2 matches at 7 bases. This CDR3 region has 14 residues. Germline V gene lookup returns CDR1 ENHRY and CDR2 SYGVKD. The CDR3 sequence: CATSAVSGFYEQYF. CDR3 in DNA: TGTGCCACCAGTGCCGTTAGCGGGTTCTACGAGCAGTACTTC.

This clonotype was counted many times. The V and J genes are TRBV27 and TRBJ1-1; the match to TRBD1 covers 10 bases. Unmatched junction bases numbered 2, after V lost 3 bases and J lost 7 bases. The germline CDR1 and CDR2 sequences are MNHEY and SMNVEV (reference sequence). CDR3 length: 13 amino acids. CDR3 amino acids: CASSLWDRGEAFF. The CDR3 bases are TGTGCCAGCAGTTTGTGGGACAGGGGTGAAGCTTTCTTT.

In its sample, this clonotype ranks as medium-sized (0.01 to 0.1%). J is TRBJ2-3 and V is TRBV20-1; possible D gene TRBD1, 6 bases. V shed 5 bases and J shed 0 bases, with 15 bases lying between them. The CDR3 extends over 15 amino acids. CDR1 DFQATT and CDR2 SNEGSKA come from the germline V gene (reference sequence). DNA for the CDR3: TGCAGTGCTGCTAAACTGGACAGTAGCACAGATACGCAGTATTTT. Its translation is CSAAKLDSSTDTQYF.

Comments on this clonotype: Relative to the germline gene, one junction end is altered; a read error may explain this. The chain couples TRBV6-5 to TRBJ1-4; 9 bases align to TRBD1. The CDR3 spans 14 residues. From germline, CDR1 is MNHEY and CDR2 SVGAGI. The CDR3 protein is CASRLTGGGEELFF. The CDR3 region has the DNA TGTGCCAGCAGGCTTACAGGGGGCGGTGAAGAACTGTTCTTT.

This clonotype was found a few times. The junction does not match germline at one end; this may be a read error. The chain joins TRBV3-1 to TRBJ2-2; TRBD2 might be the D (6 bases). The CDR3 is made up of 13 amino acids. The germline gives CDR1 LGHDT, CDR2 YNNKEL (reference sequence). The CDR3 loop is CASGQDLGGKLFF. CDR3 DNA: TGTGCCAGCGGCCAAGATCTAGGCGGGAAGCTGTTTTTT.

About this clonotype: A single base separates this from a much larger clone, so it may be a read error. The chain uses TRBV18 and TRBJ2-1, with 11 bases identical to TRBD2. The CDR3 consists of 16 residues. CDR1 and CDR2 from the germline V gene are KGHSH and LQKENI. CDR3 residues: CASSPLTSGSYNEQLF. The DNA for the CDR3 is TGTGCCAGCTCACCATTAACTAGCGGGAGTTACAATGAGCAGCTCTTC.